This record looks at one T cell receptor beta chain sequence and its context. The table came from immunoSEQ multiplex PCR; TCRdb's copy has only in-frame clones and leaves some out. This table has about 170,000 clones, around 94% appearing once. The data were obtained in a study of control samples from healthy donors and cancer patients. Germline V gene lookup returns CDR1 LGHNA and CDR2 YSLEER. The V segment lost 0 bases and the J segment 2 bases; nucleotides outside the gene matches: 3. This CDR3 comprises 16 residues. This chain connects TRBV4-3 to TRBJ2-1; the match to TRBD1 covers 8 bases. The receptor was derived from a young woman in good health. Sequences were obtained from blood. In DNA form, the CDR3 reads TGCGCCAGCAGCCAAGATTCAGGGGGCGCCTACAATGAGCAGTTCTTC. Translating gives CASSQDSGGAYNEQFF.